This TCR beta chain was sequenced for a study of blood T cell repertoires in COVID-19. Study as a whole: Samples taken during acute and convalescent COVID-19 were collected in the United States, Italy and Spain.

The CDR3 extends over 16 amino acids. V gave up 3 bases and J gave up 3 bases; unmatched junction bases: 8. From germline, CDR1 is MNHNS and CDR2 SASEGT. Original handling: Reference gene primer amplification in the assay estimated nucleated cell counts. The method was immunoSEQ multiplex PCR; TCRdb's version includes in-frame clones alone and lacks a portion of them. That table gives V, J and clone size, and the DNA gave D and trimming. The repertoire holds some 130,000 clones, with over 75% as singletons. The receptor's source is a man aged 65 to 79 with active COVID-19. Sequenced material: peripheral blood. The rearrangement links TRBV6-1 to TRBJ2-7; TRBD1 matches 10 bases. CDR3 DNA sequence: TGTGCCAGCAGTGAGACAGGGGGCCCGCGTGACTACGAGCAGTACTTC. Translation gives CASSETGGPRDYEQYF.